The 27 T cell receptor beta chains in this list originate from one sample, sequenced in a study of shared clonotypes between healthy human individuals. The data were produced by immunoSEQ multiplex PCR, yet TCRdb's version contains in-frame clones alone and is incomplete. The sample gives roughly 700,000 clones, roughly 70% of which show up once; approximately 1.7% is in the top ten. Sequenced material: memory CD4+ T cells sorted from blood. Subset indicated: CD45RA-negative fraction. The receptors stem from a woman aged 25 to 39 in good health.

Only one count was recorded for this clone. The chain employs TRBV19 and TRBJ2-3; 11 nucleotides align to TRBD2. Unmatched junction bases numbered 10, after V lost 4 bases and J lost 4 bases. Germline V CDR1 and CDR2: LNHDA, SQIVND (reference sequence). CDR3 size: 17 residues. The CDR3 region is CASSTRLAGKAADTQYF. CDR3 DNA sequence: TGTGCCAGTAGTACGAGACTAGCGGGAAAGGCTGCAGATACGCAGTATTTT.

A few counts support this clone. The chain carries TRBV5-1 and TRBJ1-4; D is unclear. Germline CDR1 reads SGHRS; CDR2 reads YFSETQ. The germline V and J ends were trimmed by 7 bases and 5 bases, with 12 bases remaining between them. This CDR3 comprises 13 residues. This CDR3 is CASATFGNEKLFF. CDR3 coding DNA: TGCGCCAGCGCCACCTTCGGCAATGAAAAACTGTTTTTT. The variable domain in full, with the rest retrieved from reference TRBV5-1 and TRBJ1-4, is KAGVTQTPRYLIKTRGQQVTLSCSPISGHRSVSWYQQTPGQGLQFLFEYFSETQRNKGNFPGRFSGRQFSNSRSEMNVSTLELGDSALYLCASATFGNEKLFFGSGTQLSVL.

V gene TRBV29-1 combines with J gene TRBJ2-2; D could derive from TRBD1 or TRBD2 (6 bases each). The length of the CDR3 is 15 residues. CDR1 is SQVTM and CDR2 is ANQGSEA in the germline V gene. Deletions cut 6 bases from V and 0 bases from J, with 14 bases between. CDR3 nucleotide sequence: TGCAGCGTGCGGGGACAAACCGCGAACACCGGGGAGCTGTTTTTT. Its translation is CSVRGQTANTGELFF.

The CDR3 DNA reads as TGTGCCAGCAGTGAAGCAAGCGGGAGGTCCTACGAGCAGTACTTC. This gives the protein CASSEASGRSYEQYF. This sequence joins TRBV2 and TRBJ2-7; 9 positions match TRBD2. CDR3 length equals 15 residues. Looked up from germline, CDR1 is SNHLY and CDR2 is FYNNEI. Trimming cost V 0 bases and J 1 base; bases outside gene matches: 1. The full variable domain, completed using reference TRBV2 and TRBJ2-7, is EPEVTQTPSHQVTQMGQEVILRCVPISNHLYFYWYRQILGQKVEFLVSFYNNEISEKSEIFDDQFSVERPDGSNFTLKIRSTKLEDSAMYFCASSEASGRSYEQYFGPGTRLTVT.

This clone was detected ten times or more. The chain recombines TRBV7-9 with TRBJ1-4; possibly TRBD1 for D (5 bases). The ends were cut back, 6 bases at V and 6 bases at J, with 20 bases in the middle. The CDR3 length is 16 residues. CDR1 is SEHNR, CDR2 FQNEAQ, per germline (reference sequence). CDR3 nucleotide sequence: TGTGCCAGCAGTCAAGTCGTAGGGGTGGGTGATGAAAAACTGTTTTTT. It translates to CASSQVVGVGDEKLFF. The full variable domain, in which reference TRBV7-9 and TRBJ1-4 provide the parts outside the CDR3, is DTGVSQNPRHKITKRGQNVTFRCDPISEHNRLYWYRQTLGQGPEFLTYFQNEAQLEKSRLLSDRFSAERPKGSFSTLEIQRTEQGDSAMYLCASSQVVGVGDEKLFFGSGTQLSVL.

The chain has TRBV7-9 and TRBJ2-7; the D gene is possibly TRBD2 (5 bases). CDR1 is SEHNR, CDR2 FQNEAQ, per germline (reference sequence). Trimming cost V 1 base and J 3 bases, with 13 bases left between them. The CDR3 spans 15 residues. CDR3 DNA sequence: TGTGCCAGCAGCTTAGTATCCGGACTCATCTACGAGCAGTACTTC. Encoded protein: CASSLVSGLIYEQYF.

The rearrangement links TRBV2 to TRBJ2-4; the D is unclear. The V and J ends lost 3 bases and 0 bases respectively, with 12 bases between them. CDR3 length equals 16 residues. CDR1 SNHLY and CDR2 FYNNEI come from the germline V gene. In DNA, the CDR3 is TGTGCCAGCAGTGATCGGCGATTGATAGCCAAAAACATTCAGTACTTC. Amino acids: CASSDRRLIAKNIQYF.

This clone has only a few counts. The chain employs TRBV29-1 and TRBJ2-7; D remains ambiguous. CDR1 and CDR2 (germline): SQVTM, ANQGSEA. Trimming shortened V by 4 bases and J by 1 base, and 8 bases separated the two germline ends. The CDR3 sequence is 12 residues long. CDR3 sequence: CSVGEGSYEQYF. In nucleotides, the CDR3 is TGCAGCGTTGGCGAAGGTTCCTACGAGCAGTACTTC.

In DNA, the CDR3 is TGTGCCAGTAGCTGGGGGTTCCTCTCTGGGGCCAACGTCCTGACTTTC. Amino acid sequence: CASSWGFLSGANVLTF. The gene calls are TRBV19 and TRBJ2-6; D is possibly TRBD1 or TRBD2 (5 bases each). Trimming took off 6 bases at V and 0 bases at J, with 12 bases between the two ends. Germline loops: CDR1 LNHDA, CDR2 SQIVND (reference sequence). The CDR3 extends over 16 amino acids.

This sequence joins TRBV5-4 and TRBJ2-2; a weak D match, TRBD2 (6 bases). Trimming pared 0 bases from V and 2 bases from J, leaving 8 bases between. Germline V gene sequence: CDR1 SGHNT, CDR2 YYREEE (reference sequence). CDR3 length: 15 amino acids. CDR3 nucleotides: TGTGCCAGCAGCTTGGCCGGGGGAAACACCGGGGAGCTGTTTTTT. Protein product: CASSLAGGNTGELFF.

In this sample, this clone turned up once. V and J are TRBV7-2 and TRBJ2-1; no clear D. Trimming took 5 bases from V and 10 from J, leaving 18 bases between them. Looked up from germline, CDR1 is SGHTA and CDR2 is FQGNSA. This CDR3 is 14 amino acids long. The CDR3 bases are TGTGCCAGCAGCCCCACGGCGGCGTACCGAGAGCAGTTCTTC. Amino acid sequence: CASSPTAAYREQFF.

This chain uses TRBV6-1 with TRBJ2-3, with TRBD1 matching 10 bases. The CDR3 sequence is 14 residues long. V lost 7 bases, J lost 3 bases, and 4 bases stayed unmatched. Germline V gives CDR1 MNHNS, CDR2 SASEGT. CDR3 bases: TGTGCCAGCATACGGGACAGGGGAACAGATACGCAGTATTTT. Protein product: CASIRDRGTDTQYF.

V is TRBV19 and J is TRBJ2-7, with TRBD1 matching over 8 bases. The CDR3 contains 14 residues. Germline lookup yields CDR1 LNHDA and CDR2 SQIVND (reference sequence). Unmatched junction bases numbered 7, after V lost 4 bases and J lost 5 bases. In nucleotides, the CDR3 is TGTGCCAGTAGTACCGGGACAGGCTGGAACGAGCAGTACTTC. The encoded protein is CASSTGTGWNEQYF.

The chain recombines TRBV18 with TRBJ2-7; D unresolved. The germline V and J ends were trimmed by 2 bases and 5 bases, with 7 bases remaining between them. The germline CDR1 and CDR2 sequences are KGHSH and LQKENI. CDR3 length: 12 residues. The CDR3 sequence is CASSPGMDEQYF. CDR3 bases: TGTGCCAGCTCACCAGGGATGGACGAGCAGTACTTC.

CDR3 sequence reads: CASSVGRGSGGTDTQYF. The CDR3 DNA reads TGTGCCAGCAGTGTGGGGAGGGGGAGCGGGGGCACAGATACGCAGTATTTT. V gene TRBV6-1 combines with J gene TRBJ2-3, with D perhaps TRBD2 (7 bases). CDR3 length equals 17 residues. V lost 4 bases to trimming and J lost 1 base, with 18 bases between them. The germline V gene has CDR1 MNHNS and CDR2 SASEGT.

The genes are TRBV5-1 and TRBJ1-4, with 7 bases lining up with TRBD1. CDR1 SGHRS and CDR2 YFSETQ come from the germline V gene. The trim removed 6 bases at V and 7 bases at J, leaving 6 bases unmatched. This CDR3 is built from 13 residues. The CDR3 loop is CASTENRGEKLFF. CDR3 coding DNA: TGCGCCAGCACTGAGAACAGGGGTGAAAAACTGTTTTTT.

Regarding this clone: A far more abundant clone sits one base away, making this likely a read error. Additional DNA sequences in this sample encode the identical CDR3. The chain recombines TRBV7-9 with TRBJ2-3; TRBD1 matches 9 bases. The length of the CDR3 is 14 residues. After removal of 5 bases from V and 1 base from J, the junction contained 1 base not matched to a gene. The germline V gene has CDR1 SEHNR and CDR2 FQNEAQ (reference sequence). The CDR3 loop is CASSRQGGTDTQYF. The CDR3 bases are TGTGCCAGCAGCCGACAGGGGGGCACAGATACGCAGTATTTT.

This clone was seen ten or more times. Distinct nucleotide sequences in the sample also encode this CDR3. The chain combines TRBV5-1 with TRBJ2-7, with 8 bases fitting TRBD1. The CDR3 consists of 15 residues. J lost 0 bases, V lost 4 bases, and 6 bases had no gene match. Germline V CDR1 and CDR2: SGHRS, YFSETQ. In DNA form, the CDR3 reads TGCGCCAGCAGCGACCGGACAGGGAGCTCCTACGAGCAGTACTTC. Its translation is CASSDRTGSSYEQYF.

V gene TRBV6-5 combines with J gene TRBJ2-5; tentative D call: TRBD1 (7 bases). Germline V CDR1 and CDR2: MNHEY, SVGAGI. The CDR3 loop spans 16 amino acids. Trimming pared 2 bases from V and 6 bases from J, leaving 19 bases between. For the CDR3, the DNA is TGTGCCAGCAGTTACGAACGTGGAGGGGGCTCAAAGACCCAGTACTTC. It specifies CASSYERGGGSKTQYF.

This sequence joins TRBV28 and TRBJ1-3, with D perhaps matching TRBD1 (6 bases). Per the germline V gene, CDR1 is MDHEN and CDR2 is SYDVKM. V was cut by 10 bases and J by 4 bases, with 11 bases left in between. CDR3 length: 12 amino acids. The CDR3 DNA follows: TGTGCCACCTCCGGGACAGGAAACACCATATATTTT. This sequence encodes CATSGTGNTIYF.

This clone occurred a few times. The chain recombines TRBV7-6 with TRBJ2-1; D not certain. V was cut by 0 bases and J by 4 bases, with 13 bases left in between. CDR3 length: 16 residues. Per the germline V gene, CDR1 is SGHVS and CDR2 is FNYEAQ. The DNA of the CDR3 is TGTGCCAGCAGCTTAGCCTCCTTCTCTATTTACAATGAGCAGTTCTTC. This encodes CASSLASFSIYNEQFF.

This clone was observed a single time. V gene TRBV18 combines with J gene TRBJ2-5; 9 bases agree with TRBD1. The germline gives CDR1 KGHSH, CDR2 LQKENI. The CDR3 is made up of 14 amino acids. Trimming at V came to 3 bases and at J to 4 bases, leaving 3 bases not matched to a gene. CDR3 bases: TGTGCCAGCTCACCCGGACAGGGGAGAGAGACCCAGTACTTC. Translated, it gives CASSPGQGRETQYF. Using reference TRBV18 and TRBJ2-5 for the parts outside the CDR3, the full variable domain is NAGVMQNPRHLVRRRGQEARLRCSPMKGHSHVYWYRQLPEEGLKFMVYLQKENIIDESGMPKERFSAEFPKEGPSILRIQQVVRGDSAAYFCASSPGQGRETQYFGPGTRLLVL.

This clone was recorded a few times. V usage is TRBV5-5 and J usage is TRBJ2-5; TRBD2 matches 10 bases. V was pared by 4 bases and J by 1 base, with 4 bases of the junction left unmatched. Germline V gene sequence: CDR1 SGHKS, CDR2 YYEKEE (reference sequence). There are 15 residues in the CDR3. CDR3: CASSRGLAAQETQYF. DNA for the CDR3: TGTGCCAGCAGCAGAGGACTAGCGGCCCAAGAGACCCAGTACTTC.

The chain recombines TRBV28 with TRBJ1-2; 8 bases match TRBD1. The CDR3 is 16 residues long. Trimming at V came to 2 bases and at J to 3 bases, leaving 8 bases not matched to a gene. Germline CDR1 and CDR2: MDHEN and SYDVKM. CDR3 DNA: TGTGCCAGCAGTTTACGGCCCGCAGGGGGCGACTATGGCTACACCTTC. Amino acid sequence: CASSLRPAGGDYGYTF.

CDR3 coding DNA: TGCGCCAGCAGCCAACCTACGTCCGACAGGGAACGGGAGCTGTTTTTT. Its translation: CASSQPTSDRERELFF. The chain has TRBV4-1 and TRBJ2-2; 7 nucleotides line up with TRBD1. CDR3 size: 16 residues. Trimming removed 2 bases from V and 9 bases from J; junction bases left unmatched: 12. Germline V lookup: CDR1 MGHRA, CDR2 YSYEKL.

The rearrangement uses TRBV14 and TRBJ1-2; no clear D. The CDR3 has 15 amino acids. V was shortened by 0 bases and J by 2 bases, with 10 bases between the two germline ends. Germline V CDR1 and CDR2: SGHDN, FVKESK. CDR3 sequence (DNA): TGTGCCAGCAGCCAAGACAGTTTGGGAAACTATGGCTACACCTTC. Translating it yields CASSQDSLGNYGYTF.

This clone appeared once. V usage is TRBV7-9 and J usage is TRBJ2-3; 9 bases align to TRBD2. The V gene's germline CDR1 is SEHNR and CDR2 FQNEAQ (reference sequence). The length of the CDR3 is 15 residues. V dropped 2 bases and J dropped 5; count of bases not matched to a gene: 5. DNA of the CDR3: TGTGCCAGCAGCTTAAAGCGGGAGGTGGTAGATACGCAGTATTTT. Amino acids: CASSLKREVVDTQYF.